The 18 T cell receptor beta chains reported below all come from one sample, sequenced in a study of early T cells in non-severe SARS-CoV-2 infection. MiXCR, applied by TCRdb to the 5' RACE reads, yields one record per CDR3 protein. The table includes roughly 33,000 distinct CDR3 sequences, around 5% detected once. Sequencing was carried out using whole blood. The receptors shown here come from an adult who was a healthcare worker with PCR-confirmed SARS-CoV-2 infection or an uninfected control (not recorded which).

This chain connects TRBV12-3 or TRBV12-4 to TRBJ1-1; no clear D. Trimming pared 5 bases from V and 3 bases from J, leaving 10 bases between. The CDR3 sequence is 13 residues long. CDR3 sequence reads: CASSPGYHTEAFF. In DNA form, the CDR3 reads TGTGCCAGCAGTCCCGGTTATCACACTGAAGCTTTCTTT.

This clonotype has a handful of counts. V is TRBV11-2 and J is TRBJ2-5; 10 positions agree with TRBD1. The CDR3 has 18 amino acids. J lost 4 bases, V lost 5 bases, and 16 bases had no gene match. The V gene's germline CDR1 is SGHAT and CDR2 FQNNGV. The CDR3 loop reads CASSAGTGAGQSGETQYF. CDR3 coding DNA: TGTGCCAGCAGCGCCGGGACAGGGGCTGGACAGAGTGGAGAGACCCAGTACTTC.

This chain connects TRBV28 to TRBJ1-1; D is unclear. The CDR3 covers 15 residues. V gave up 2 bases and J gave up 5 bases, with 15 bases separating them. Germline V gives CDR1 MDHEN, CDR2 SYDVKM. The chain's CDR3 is CASSLVEVIQTEAFF. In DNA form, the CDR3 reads TGTGCCAGCAGTTTAGTCGAGGTTATCCAGACTGAAGCTTTCTTT. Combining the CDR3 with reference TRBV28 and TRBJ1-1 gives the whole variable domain DVKVTQSSRYLVKRTGEKVFLECVQDMDHENMFWYRQDPGLGLRLIYFSYDVKMKEKGDIPEGYSVSREKKERFSLILESASTNQTSMYLCASSLVEVIQTEAFFGQGTRLTVV.

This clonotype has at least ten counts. The CDR3 DNA reads as TGTGCCAGTAGTATTCTTGGAGCCACTGAAGCTTTCTTT. This gives the protein CASSILGATEAFF. The chain links TRBV19 to TRBJ1-1; D is unresolved. V lost 3 bases to trimming and J lost 4 bases, with 9 bases between them. The CDR3 contains 13 residues. Germline V CDR1 and CDR2: LNHDA, SQIVND (reference sequence). The whole variable domain, remainder taken from reference TRBV19 and TRBJ1-1, is DGGITQSPKYLFRKEGQNVTLSCEQNLNHDAMYWYRQDPGQGLRLIYYSQIVNDFQKGDIAEGYSVSREKKESFPLTVTSAQKNPTAFYLCASSILGATEAFFGQGTRLTVV.

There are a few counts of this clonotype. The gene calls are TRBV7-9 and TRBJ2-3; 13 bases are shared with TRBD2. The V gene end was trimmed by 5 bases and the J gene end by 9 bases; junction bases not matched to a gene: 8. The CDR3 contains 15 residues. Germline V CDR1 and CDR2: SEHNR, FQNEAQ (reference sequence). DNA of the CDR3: TGTGCCAGCAGCCGGACTAGCGGGGGCCGTGAGACGCAGTATTTT. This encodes CASSRTSGGRETQYF. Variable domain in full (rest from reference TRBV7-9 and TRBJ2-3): DTGVSQNPRHKITKRGQNVTFRCDPISEHNRLYWYRQTLGQGPEFLTYFQNEAQLEKSRLLSDRFSAERPKGSFSTLEIQRTEQGDSAMYLCASSRTSGGRETQYFGPGTRLTVL.

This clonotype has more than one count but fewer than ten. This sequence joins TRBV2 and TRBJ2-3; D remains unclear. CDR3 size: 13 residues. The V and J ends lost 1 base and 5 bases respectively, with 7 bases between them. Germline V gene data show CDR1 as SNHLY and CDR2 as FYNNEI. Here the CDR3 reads CASSEGGRDTQYF. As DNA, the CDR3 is TGTGCCAGCAGTGAAGGAGGCAGAGATACGCAGTATTTT. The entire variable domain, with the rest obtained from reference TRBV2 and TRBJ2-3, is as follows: EPEVTQTPSHQVTQMGQEVILRCVPISNHLYFYWYRQILGQKVEFLVSFYNNEISEKSEIFDDQFSVERPDGSNFTLKIRSTKLEDSAMYFCASSEGGRDTQYFGPGTRLTVL.

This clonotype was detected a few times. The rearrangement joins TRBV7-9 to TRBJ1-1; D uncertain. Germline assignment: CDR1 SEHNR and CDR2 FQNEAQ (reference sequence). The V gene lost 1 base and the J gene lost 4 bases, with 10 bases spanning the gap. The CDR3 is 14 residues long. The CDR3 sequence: CASSLGGLLTEAFF. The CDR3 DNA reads TGTGCCAGCAGCTTAGGCGGCCTACTCACTGAAGCTTTCTTT.

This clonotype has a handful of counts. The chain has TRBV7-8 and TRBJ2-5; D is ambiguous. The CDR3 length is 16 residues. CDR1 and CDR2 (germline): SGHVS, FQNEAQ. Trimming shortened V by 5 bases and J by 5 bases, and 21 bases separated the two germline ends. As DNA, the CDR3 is TGTGCCAGCAGCACCCTCCGATCTTACCCCGGGGAGACCCAGTACTTC. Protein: CASSTLRSYPGETQYF.

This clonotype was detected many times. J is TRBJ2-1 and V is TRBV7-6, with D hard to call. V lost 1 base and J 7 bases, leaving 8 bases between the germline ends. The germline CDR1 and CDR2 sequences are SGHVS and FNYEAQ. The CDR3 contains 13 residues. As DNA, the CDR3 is TGTGCCAGCAGCTTAGTTGGGTTTAATGAGCAGTTCTTC. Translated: CASSLVGFNEQFF.

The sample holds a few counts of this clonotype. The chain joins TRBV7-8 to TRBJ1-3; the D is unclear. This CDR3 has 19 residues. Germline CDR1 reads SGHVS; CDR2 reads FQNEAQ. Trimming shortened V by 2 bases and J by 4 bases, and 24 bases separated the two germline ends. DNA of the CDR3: TGTGCCAGCAGCTTACGGCCCCAGTTAACAGCGGCGGGAGGAAACACCATATATTTT. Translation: CASSLRPQLTAAGGNTIYF.

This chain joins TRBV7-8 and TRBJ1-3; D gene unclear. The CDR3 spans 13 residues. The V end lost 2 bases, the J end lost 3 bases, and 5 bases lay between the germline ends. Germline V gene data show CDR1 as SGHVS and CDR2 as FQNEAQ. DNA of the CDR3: TGTGCCAGCAGCTTATCGCGTGGAAACACCATATATTTT. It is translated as CASSLSRGNTIYF.

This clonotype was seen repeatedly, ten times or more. The CDR3 region has the DNA TGTGCCAGCAGGGACATTATTACCTCTGGAAACACCATATATTTT. Its translation: CASRDIITSGNTIYF. The chain joins TRBV6-1 to TRBJ1-3; maybe TRBD1 (5 bases). V was shortened by 6 bases and J by 0 bases, with 12 bases between the two germline ends. CDR1 is MNHNS and CDR2 is SASEGT in the germline V gene. CDR3 length: 15 amino acids.

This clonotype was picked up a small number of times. The CDR3 region is CASSPDRVGTEAFF. CDR3 bases: TGTGCCAGCAGCCCAGACAGGGTGGGCACTGAAGCTTTCTTT. The chain is built from TRBV7-2 and TRBJ1-1; TRBD1 agrees at 7 bases. After removal of 5 bases from V and 4 bases from J, the junction contained 7 bases not matched to a gene. The length of the CDR3 is 14 residues. In germline, CDR1 is SGHTA, CDR2 FQGNSA.

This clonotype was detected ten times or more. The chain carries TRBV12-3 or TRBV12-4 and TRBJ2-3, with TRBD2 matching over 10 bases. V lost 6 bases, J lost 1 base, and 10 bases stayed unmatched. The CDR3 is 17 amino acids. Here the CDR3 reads CASRLTSGPQGTDTQYF. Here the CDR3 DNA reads TGTGCCAGCAGACTGACTAGCGGGCCCCAGGGCACAGATACGCAGTATTTT.

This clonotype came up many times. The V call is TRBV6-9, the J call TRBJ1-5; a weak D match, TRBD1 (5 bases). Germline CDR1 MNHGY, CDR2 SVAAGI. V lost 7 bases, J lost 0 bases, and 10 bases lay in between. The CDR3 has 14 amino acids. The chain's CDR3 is CASMGGDSNQPQHF. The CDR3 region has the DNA TGTGCCAGCATGGGGGGAGATAGCAATCAGCCCCAGCATTTT.

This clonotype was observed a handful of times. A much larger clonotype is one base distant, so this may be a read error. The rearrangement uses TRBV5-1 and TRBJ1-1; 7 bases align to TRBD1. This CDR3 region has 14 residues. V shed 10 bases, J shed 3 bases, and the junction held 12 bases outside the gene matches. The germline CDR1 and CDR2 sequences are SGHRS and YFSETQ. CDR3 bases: TGCGCCGGCGGCAAGACAGGGACCGACACTGAAGCTTTCTTT. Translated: CAGGKTGTDTEAFF.

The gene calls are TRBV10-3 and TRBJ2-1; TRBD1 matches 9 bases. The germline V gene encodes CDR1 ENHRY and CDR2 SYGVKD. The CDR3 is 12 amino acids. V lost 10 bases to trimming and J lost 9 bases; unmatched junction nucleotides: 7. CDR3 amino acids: CANGQGNGEQFF. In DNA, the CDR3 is TGTGCCAACGGACAGGGGAATGGTGAGCAGTTCTTC.

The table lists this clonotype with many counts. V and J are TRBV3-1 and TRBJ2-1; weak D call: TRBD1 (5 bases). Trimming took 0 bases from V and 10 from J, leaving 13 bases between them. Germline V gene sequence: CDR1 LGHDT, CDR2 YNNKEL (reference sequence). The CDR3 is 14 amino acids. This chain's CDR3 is CASSQDGSHREQFF. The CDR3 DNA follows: TGTGCCAGCAGCCAAGATGGGTCCCACAGGGAGCAGTTCTTC.